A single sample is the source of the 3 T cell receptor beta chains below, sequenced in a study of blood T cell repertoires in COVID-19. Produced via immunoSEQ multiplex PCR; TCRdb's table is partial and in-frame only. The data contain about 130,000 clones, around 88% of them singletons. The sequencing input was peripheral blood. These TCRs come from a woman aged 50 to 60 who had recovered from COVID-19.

CDR3 nucleotides: TGCGCCAGCAGCCACCCCGGGACAAGCAATGAGCAGTTCTTC. Its protein product is CASSHPGTSNEQFF. The chain recombines TRBV4-1 with TRBJ2-1, with D perhaps matching TRBD1 (6 bases). The CDR3 covers 14 residues. CDR1 is MGHRA and CDR2 is YSYEKL in the germline V gene. V lost 3 bases and J 6 bases, leaving 12 bases between the germline ends.

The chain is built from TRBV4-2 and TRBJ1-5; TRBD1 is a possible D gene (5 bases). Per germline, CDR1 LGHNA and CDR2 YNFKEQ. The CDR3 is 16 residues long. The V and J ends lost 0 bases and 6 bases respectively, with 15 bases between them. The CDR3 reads CASSQDRGSGGQPQHF. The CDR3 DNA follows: TGTGCCAGCAGCCAAGATCGGGGGTCGGGAGGTCAGCCCCAGCATTTT.

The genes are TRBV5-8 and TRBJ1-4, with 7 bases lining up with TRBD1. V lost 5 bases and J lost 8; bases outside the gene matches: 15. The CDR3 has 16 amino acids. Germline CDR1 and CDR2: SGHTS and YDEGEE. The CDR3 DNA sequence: TGTGCCAGCAGTGAAGGACAGGCGGCAGTTACGGAAAAACTGTTTTTT. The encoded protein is CASSEGQAAVTEKLFF.